The 14 T cell receptor beta chains given below trace back to one sample, sequenced in a study of shared clonotypes between healthy human individuals (TCRdb year 2020). CD8 naive samples consisted of CD45RO-negative cells that were positively selected for CCR7, yielding a CD45RA+CCR7+ population without TemRA cells. Library preparation used the immunoSEQ multiplex PCR assay. The table was pulled from immuneACCESS by TCRdb, which kept in-frame rearrangements only. Such tables lose some clones; where checked, under half of the loss comes from unresolved V genes, and the rest has no known cause. This sample lists roughly 2.1 million clones; 85% to 95% were detected once. The biggest ten clones account for over 1.5% of the sample. Sequencing used naive CD8+ T cells from PBMCs. The cell subset or site label corresponds to: CD45RA+CCR7+. These receptors were collected from a man aged 18 to 29 in good health. Some clones in this sample may be carry-over from other donors' samples.

The chain is built from TRBV2 and TRBJ1-4; D may be TRBD1 (6 bases). The V and J ends lost 3 bases and 1 base respectively, with 12 bases between them. CDR1 and CDR2 from the germline V gene are SNHLY and FYNNEI. The CDR3 has 16 amino acids. In nucleotides, the CDR3 is TGTGCCAGCAGTGACCCAACAGGGAAAACTAATGAAAAACTGTTTTTT. This gives the protein CASSDPTGKTNEKLFF.

The chain has TRBV5-1 and TRBJ2-7, with TRBD2 matching 9 bases. Germline V gene sequence: CDR1 SGHRS, CDR2 YFSETQ. The CDR3 loop spans 13 amino acids. J was trimmed by 6 bases and V by 4 bases; bases with no gene match: 5. Written as DNA, the CDR3 is TGCGCCAGCAGCCTGGGACTAGCTAGCGAGCAGTACTTC. It specifies CASSLGLASEQYF.

The chain joins TRBV5-6 to TRBJ2-2; TRBD2 might be the D (6 bases). The CDR3 spans 13 residues. V gave up 4 bases and J gave up 6 bases, with 10 bases separating them. The germline CDR1 and CDR2 sequences are SGHDT and YYEEEE. DNA of the CDR3: TGTGCCAGCAGCCCGGAGGGTGCCGGGGAGCTGTTTTTT. This translates into CASSPEGAGELFF.

This chain connects TRBV4-1 to TRBJ2-7; 8 nucleotides line up with TRBD1. J lost 1 base, V lost 0 bases, and 8 bases had no gene match. CDR1 MGHRA and CDR2 YSYEKL come from the germline V gene. The CDR3 is 17 residues long. In DNA form, the CDR3 reads TGCGCCAGCAGCCAAGAAACCCCGGGACAGGTTTCCTACGAGCAGTACTTC. It specifies CASSQETPGQVSYEQYF.

The chain recombines TRBV7-9 with TRBJ2-6; D unclear. There are 14 residues in the CDR3. The germline V gene encodes CDR1 SEHNR and CDR2 FQNEAQ (reference sequence). Trimming cost V 4 bases and J 2 bases, with 6 bases left between them. In nucleotides, the CDR3 is TGTGCCAGCAGCTCATGGGCTGGGGCCAACGTCCTGACTTTC. Protein: CASSSWAGANVLTF.

The genes are TRBV28 and TRBJ2-7; D is possibly TRBD1 (6 bases). Germline CDR1 MDHEN, CDR2 SYDVKM. The CDR3 extends over 14 amino acids. V was cut by 5 bases and J by 2 bases, with 13 bases left in between. The DNA of the CDR3 is TGTGCCAGCAGTCAAGAACAGGGAGCCTACGAGCAGTACTTC. It encodes CASSQEQGAYEQYF. Supplemented by reference TRBV28 and TRBJ2-7, the full variable domain reads DVKVTQSSRYLVKRTGEKVFLECVQDMDHENMFWYRQDPGLGLRLIYFSYDVKMKEKGDIPEGYSVSREKKERFSLILESASTNQTSMYLCASSQEQGAYEQYFGPGTRLTVT.

The chain couples TRBV2 to TRBJ2-3, with D perhaps matching TRBD2 (5 bases). The CDR3 sequence is 13 residues long. V gave up 4 bases and J gave up 0 bases, with 5 bases separating them. CDR1 is SNHLY, CDR2 FYNNEI, per germline. CDR3 residues: CASSVASTDTQYF. DNA for the CDR3: TGTGCCAGCAGTGTAGCGAGCACAGATACGCAGTATTTT.

This rearrangement joins TRBV7-8 to TRBJ2-1; TRBD1 or TRBD2 may be the D gene (5 bases each). The CDR3 is 16 amino acids. The germline gives CDR1 SGHVS, CDR2 FQNEAQ. V shed 3 bases and J shed 3 bases, with 15 bases lying between them. The CDR3: CASSFGVGPRYNEQFF. The CDR3 DNA reads as TGTGCCAGCAGCTTTGGGGTGGGACCGCGCTACAATGAGCAGTTCTTC.

The chain combines TRBV11-1 with TRBJ2-1; TRBD2 matches 9 bases. The CDR3 consists of 15 residues. Germline V gives CDR1 SGHAT, CDR2 FQDESV (reference sequence). Trimming at V came to 1 base and at J to 5 bases, leaving 3 bases not matched to a gene. CDR3 protein: CASSLEAGGNNEQFF. Here the CDR3 DNA reads TGTGCCAGCAGCTTAGAAGCGGGAGGAAACAATGAGCAGTTCTTC.

The CDR3 region has the DNA TGTGCCAGCAGCTTAACAGGGATGGGCGATACGCAGTATTTT. Protein: CASSLTGMGDTQYF. The rearrangement joins TRBV11-2 to TRBJ2-3, with D perhaps matching TRBD1 (6 bases). V shed 2 bases and J shed 6 bases, with 12 bases lying between them. Germline V gene sequence: CDR1 SGHAT, CDR2 FQNNGV. The CDR3 is 14 residues long.

The chain links TRBV6-5 to TRBJ2-2; D is ambiguous. V dropped 0 bases and J dropped 5 bases, with 7 bases sitting between them. The V gene's germline CDR1 is MNHEY and CDR2 SVGAGI. The CDR3 has 14 residues. CDR3 DNA: TGTGCCAGCAGTTACTCGACCCCAACCGGGGAGCTGTTTTTT. This gives the protein CASSYSTPTGELFF.

The J gene is TRBJ1-2, the V gene TRBV29-1; D is undetermined. V was trimmed by 4 bases and J by 5 bases, leaving 11 bases between them. Germline V gene lookup returns CDR1 SQVTM and CDR2 ANQGSEA. CDR3 length: 12 amino acids. This CDR3 reads CSVVDTPYGYTF. The CDR3 DNA is TGCAGCGTTGTAGATACCCCTTATGGCTACACCTTC. Full variable domain (missing parts from reference TRBV29-1 and TRBJ1-2): SAVISQKPSRDICQRGTSLTIQCQVDSQVTMMFWYRQQPGQSLTLIATANQGSEATYESGFVIDKFPISRPNLTFSTLTVSNMSPEDSSIYLCSVVDTPYGYTFGSGTRLTVV.

The chain recombines TRBV5-1 with TRBJ1-2; the match to TRBD1 covers 7 bases. This CDR3 spans 14 amino acids. J lost 10 bases, V lost 2 bases, and 11 bases had no gene match. Germline CDR1 SGHRS, CDR2 YFSETQ. The DNA for the CDR3 is TGCGCCAGCAGCTTCCTACAGGGGACTTCTATCTACACCTTC. Its translation is CASSFLQGTSIYTF.

This rearrangement joins TRBV7-2 to TRBJ2-3, with D hard to call. The germline V gene encodes CDR1 SGHTA and CDR2 FQGNSA. Trimming stripped 1 base from V and 0 bases from J, with 8 bases between. This CDR3 region has 15 residues. The CDR3 DNA reads TGTGCCAGCAGCTTAGGGATAGTTAGCACAGATACGCAGTATTTT. Encoded protein: CASSLGIVSTDTQYF. The variable domain in full, with the rest retrieved from reference TRBV7-2 and TRBJ2-3, is GAGVSQSPSNKVTEKGKDVELRCDPISGHTALYWYRQSLGQGLEFLIYFQGNSAPDKSGLPSDRFSAERTGGSVSTLTIQRTQQEDSAVYLCASSLGIVSTDTQYFGPGTRLTVL.